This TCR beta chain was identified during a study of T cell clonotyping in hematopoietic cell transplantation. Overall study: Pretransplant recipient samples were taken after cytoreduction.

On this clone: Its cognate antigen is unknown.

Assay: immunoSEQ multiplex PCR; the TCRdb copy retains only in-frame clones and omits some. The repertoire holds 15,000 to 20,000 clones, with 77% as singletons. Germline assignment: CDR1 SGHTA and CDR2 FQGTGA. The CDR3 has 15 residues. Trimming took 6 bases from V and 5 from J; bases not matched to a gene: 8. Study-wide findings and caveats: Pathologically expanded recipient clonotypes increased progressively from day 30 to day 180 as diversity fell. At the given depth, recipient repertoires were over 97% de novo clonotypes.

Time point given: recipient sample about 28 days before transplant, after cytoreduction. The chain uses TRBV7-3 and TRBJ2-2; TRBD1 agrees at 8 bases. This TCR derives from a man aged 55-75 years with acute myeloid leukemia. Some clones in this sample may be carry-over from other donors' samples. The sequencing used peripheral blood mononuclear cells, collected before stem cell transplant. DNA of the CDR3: TGTGCCAGCAGTCTAGACAGGGGTTATACCGGGGAGCTGTTTTTT. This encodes CASSLDRGYTGELFF.